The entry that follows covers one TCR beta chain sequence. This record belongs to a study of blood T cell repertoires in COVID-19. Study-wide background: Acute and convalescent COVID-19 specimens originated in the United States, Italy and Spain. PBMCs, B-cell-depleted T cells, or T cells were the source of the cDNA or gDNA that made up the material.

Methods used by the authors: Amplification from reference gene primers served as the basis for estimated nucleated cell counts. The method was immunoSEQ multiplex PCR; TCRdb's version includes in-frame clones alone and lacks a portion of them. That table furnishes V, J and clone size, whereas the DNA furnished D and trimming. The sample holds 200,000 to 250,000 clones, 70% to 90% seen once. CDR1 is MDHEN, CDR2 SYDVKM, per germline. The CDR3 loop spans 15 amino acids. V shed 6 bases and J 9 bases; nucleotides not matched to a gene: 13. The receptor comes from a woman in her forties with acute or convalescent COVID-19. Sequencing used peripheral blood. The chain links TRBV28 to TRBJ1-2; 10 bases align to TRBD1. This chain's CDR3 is CASRPGQGPVDRYTF. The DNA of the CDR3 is TGTGCCAGCAGGCCGGGACAGGGGCCCGTCGATCGCTACACCTTC.